These T cell receptor beta chains were read from a single sample in a study of breast tumors, draining lymph nodes, adjacent tissues. MiXCR was run by TCRdb on the multiplex PCR reads, yielding one entry per CDR3 protein. The table has 150,000 to 250,000 distinct CDR3 sequences, 30% to 40% seen once; the top ten hold approximately 4.5%. Sequenced: axillary lymph node tissue. The receptors originated from a female donor with breast cancer. Some clones in this sample may be carry-over from other donors' samples. The CDR3 runs from the conserved cysteine through the conserved F or W. Fields, in order: D gene, J gene, clone size, V gene, CDR3 protein, CDR3 DNA. The D gene is left open where the match is weak. Clone size, where shown, is once, few, many, or a class for clones that have expanded.

D: TRBD2
J: TRBJ2-7
size: NA
V: TRBV5-6
CDR3: CASSLTGTSGSSYEQYF
DNA: TGTGCCAGCAGCTTGACCGGGACTAGCGGGAGTTCCTACGAGCAGTACTTC

D: NA
J: TRBJ1-1
size: many
V: TRBV2
CDR3: CASSASQRSEAFF
DNA: TGTGCCAGCAGTGCCTCCCAGAGGTCTGAAGCTTTCTTT

D: NA
J: TRBJ2-5
size: many
V: TRBV20-1
CDR3: CSAPETQYF
DNA: TGCAGTGCCCCAGAGACCCAGTACTTC

D: NA
J: TRBJ2-5
size: NA
V: TRBV6-6
CDR3: CASSHSRGSQETQYF
DNA: TGTGCCAGCAGTCACTCGAGAGGTTCCCAAGAGACCCAGTACTTC

D: NA
J: TRBJ2-7
size: many
V: TRBV28
CDR3: CASRNSDAYEQYF
DNA: TGTGCCAGCAGAAACAGCGATGCCTACGAGCAGTACTTC

D: NA
J: TRBJ2-3
size: many
V: TRBV9
CDR3: CASSPQGSTDTQYF
DNA: TGTGCCAGCAGCCCCCAGGGAAGCACAGATACGCAGTATTTT

D: TRBD1
J: TRBJ2-2
size: many
V: TRBV24-1
CDR3: CATSDSGTANTGELFF
DNA: TGTGCCACCAGTGATTCCGGGACAGCGAACACCGGGGAGCTGTTTTTT

D: NA
J: TRBJ2-7
size: once
V: TRBV20-1
CDR3: CSASAADYEQYF
DNA: TGCAGTGCATCAGCGGCAGACTACGAGCAGTACTTC

D: NA
J: TRBJ2-5
size: many
V: TRBV11-2
CDR3: CASSPRIGGIGETQYF
DNA: TGTGCCAGCAGCCCGAGGATAGGGGGGATTGGAGAGACCCAGTACTTC

D: TRBD1
J: TRBJ1-2
size: many
V: TRBV20-1
CDR3: CSASLGQGDYGYTF
DNA: TGCAGTGCTAGCCTCGGCCAGGGGGACTATGGCTACACCTTC

D: NA
J: TRBJ1-5
size: NA
V: TRBV6-2/TRBV6-3
CDR3: CASSPLRGRQPQHF
DNA: TGTGCCAGCAGTCCTCTTAGGGGCCGTCAGCCCCAGCATTTT

D: NA
J: TRBJ1-2
size: many
V: TRBV6-1
CDR3: CATTLANYGYTF
DNA: TGTGCCACCACACTCGCTAACTATGGCTACACCTTC

D: TRBD2
J: TRBJ2-3
size: NA
V: TRBV6-5
CDR3: CAITAGGTQYF
DNA: TGTGCCATCACCGCGGGGGGTACGCAGTATTTT

D: NA
J: TRBJ2-1
size: many
V: TRBV11-2
CDR3: CASSLDFGGSYNEQFF
DNA: TGTGCCAGCAGCTTAGATTTCGGGGGCTCCTACAATGAGCAGTTCTTC

D: NA
J: TRBJ2-7
size: NA
V: TRBV9
CDR3: CASSVEMWANEQYF
DNA: TGTGCCAGCAGCGTCGAGATGTGGGCGAACGAGCAGTACTTC

D: NA
J: TRBJ2-3
size: NA
V: TRBV6-5
CDR3: CASSYRVGGPDTQYF
DNA: TGTGCCAGCAGTTACAGGGTGGGAGGACCCGATACGCAGTATTTT

D: NA
J: TRBJ1-2
size: NA
V: TRBV5-4
CDR3: CASSLTGPSGNTF
DNA: TGTGCCAGCAGCTTGACTGGGCCCTCTGGAAACACCTTC

D: TRBD2
J: TRBJ2-1
size: many
V: TRBV24-1
CDR3: CATSDLPLAGANNEQFF
DNA: TGTGCCACCAGTGACCTACCCCTAGCGGGGGCCAACAATGAGCAGTTCTTC

D: TRBD1
J: TRBJ2-7
size: many
V: TRBV7-9
CDR3: CASSDRASYEQYF
DNA: TGTGCCAGCAGCGACAGGGCGTCCTACGAGCAGTACTTC

D: NA
J: TRBJ2-2
size: many
V: TRBV11-2
CDR3: CASSSFRGPNTGELFF
DNA: TGTGCCAGCAGCTCCTTTAGGGGTCCAAACACCGGGGAGCTGTTTTTT

D: TRBD1
J: TRBJ1-2
size: many
V: TRBV5-8
CDR3: CASSGGGDSYGYTF
DNA: TGTGCCAGCAGCGGCGGGGGGGACAGCTATGGCTACACCTTC

D: NA
J: TRBJ2-3
size: few
V: TRBV6-6
CDR3: CASGRGWNTDTQYF
DNA: TGTGCCAGCGGTCGGGGTTGGAACACAGATACGCAGTATTTT